A single sample is the source of the 20 T cell receptor beta chains below, sequenced in a study of blood T cell repertoires in COVID-19. Repertoires were generated with immunoSEQ multiplex PCR, while TCRdb's copy carries only in-frame clones and drops some. The sample includes 90,000 to 110,000 clones, around 83% of them seen just once. Material for sequencing was peripheral blood. All receptors come from a woman of 80 years or more with active or convalescent COVID-19.

V gene TRBV11-1 combines with J gene TRBJ1-1; D gene ambiguous. CDR1 and CDR2 from the germline V gene are SGHAT and FQDESV (reference sequence). Trimming pared 2 bases from V and 3 bases from J, leaving 10 bases between. CDR3 length: 14 amino acids. In DNA form, the CDR3 reads TGTGCCAGCAGCTTAATAACCCGGGACACTGAAGCTTTCTTT. Its protein product is CASSLITRDTEAFF.

The chain has TRBV6-1 and TRBJ2-7, with 7 bases aligning to TRBD1. The trim removed 2 bases at V and 3 bases at J, leaving 7 bases unmatched. Germline V gene sequence: CDR1 MNHNS, CDR2 SASEGT. This CDR3 region has 15 residues. This CDR3 reads CASSESRTGFYEQYF. The CDR3 coding sequence is TGTGCCAGCAGTGAATCCCGGACAGGCTTCTACGAGCAGTACTTC.

The J gene is TRBJ2-1, the V gene TRBV15; D not resolved. This CDR3 is 17 amino acids long. Trimming removed 0 bases at V and 0 bases at J, with 12 bases between. Germline-derived CDR1 and CDR2 are LNHNV and YYDKDF (reference sequence). The CDR3 reads CATSRDSLGLSYNEQFF. The CDR3 nucleotides read TGTGCCACCAGCAGAGATTCATTGGGCCTCTCCTACAATGAGCAGTTCTTC.

The J gene is TRBJ2-7, the V gene TRBV12-3 or TRBV12-4, with D possibly TRBD2 on 6 matching bases. The CDR3 runs to 12 residues. The V end lost 6 bases, the J end lost 10 bases, and 16 bases lay between the germline ends. In nucleotides, the CDR3 is TGTGCCAGCAGGGAGGGTCCTCTAAACCAGTACTTC. It yields the protein CASREGPLNQYF.

This chain joins TRBV14 and TRBJ2-4; a possible D gene is TRBD1 (6 bases). V lost 0 bases and J lost 1, with 19 bases in between. The CDR3 loop spans 19 amino acids. Germline V gene lookup returns CDR1 SGHDN and CDR2 FVKESK. CDR3 nucleotides: TGTGCCAGCAGCCAAGACAGAGGCCTCAGGGGAATGGCCAAAAACATTCAGTACTTC. It yields the protein CASSQDRGLRGMAKNIQYF. Looking up the rest from reference TRBV14 and TRBJ2-4 gives the full variable domain: EAGVTQFPSHSVIEKGQTVTLRCDPISGHDNLYWYRRVMGKEIKFLLHFVKESKQDESGMPNNRFLAERTGGTYSTLKVQPAELEDSGVYFCASSQDRGLRGMAKNIQYFGAGTRLSVL.

This clone was picked up one time. The chain uses TRBV6-5 and TRBJ2-7, with 9 positions matching TRBD1. This CDR3 is 16 amino acids long. The junction had 13 bases not matched to a gene; V was cut back by 4 bases and J by 6 bases. Germline V gives CDR1 MNHEY, CDR2 SVGAGI. The CDR3: CASSFLPGQGDREQYF. The CDR3 DNA sequence: TGTGCCAGCAGTTTTTTACCGGGACAGGGTGATCGCGAGCAGTACTTC.

The genes are TRBV7-9 and TRBJ1-2; D perhaps matches TRBD1 (6 bases). The CDR3 extends over 14 amino acids. V lost 3 bases, J lost 5 bases, and 13 bases lay in between. CDR1 is SEHNR, CDR2 FQNEAQ, per germline (reference sequence). In nucleotides, the CDR3 is TGTGCCAGCAGCTTCTTGGACAGAGAATATGGCTACACCTTC. This translates into CASSFLDREYGYTF.

This rearrangement joins TRBV11-2 to TRBJ2-7, with D possibly TRBD2 on 5 matching bases. The germline V and J ends were trimmed by 3 bases and 7 bases, with 13 bases remaining between them. Per germline, CDR1 SGHAT and CDR2 FQNNGV. The CDR3 totals 13 residues. In DNA, the CDR3 is TGTGCCAGCAGCTTCGTAGCGTCCTGGGAGCAGTACTTC. Protein product: CASSFVASWEQYF.

This chain connects TRBV18 to TRBJ1-1, with 9 nucleotides matching TRBD1. CDR1 and CDR2 (germline): KGHSH, LQKENI. The CDR3 totals 15 residues. The ends lost 3 bases at V and 9 bases at J; junction bases unmatched: 11. As DNA, the CDR3 is TGTGCCAGCTCACCCCGAGCTACAGGGGGCGAAAAAGCTTTCTTT. Translation gives CASSPRATGGEKAFF.

The chain uses TRBV9 and TRBJ1-3; D remains ambiguous. The germline gives CDR1 SGDLS, CDR2 YYNGEE. The CDR3 is 18 amino acids. V lost 3 bases and J lost 2, with 21 bases in between. In DNA form, the CDR3 reads TGTGCCAGCAGCGCCGGTGGGAGCAGAGTCAACCCTGGAAACACCATATATTTT. This gives the protein CASSAGGSRVNPGNTIYF.

The chain carries TRBV7-6 and TRBJ2-2; TRBD1 might be the D (5 bases). This CDR3 spans 19 amino acids. Trimming left V 2 bases short and J 0 bases short, with 19 bases between. Per the germline V gene, CDR1 is SGHVS and CDR2 is FNYEAQ. DNA of the CDR3: TGTGCCAGCAGCTTACGGTCGACAGTGGCCGCCGCGAACACCGGGGAGCTGTTTTTT. This translates into CASSLRSTVAAANTGELFF.

V is TRBV3-1 (or the pseudogene TRBV3-2) and J is TRBJ2-1; D is uncertain. This CDR3 is 15 amino acids long. Germline CDR1 reads LGHDT; CDR2 reads YNNKEL (reference sequence). The V gene lost 1 base and the J gene lost 5 bases, with 12 bases spanning the gap. As DNA, the CDR3 is TGTGCCAGCAGCCAAGTGACATTCCGTAACAATGAGCAGTTCTTC. Protein: CASSQVTFRNNEQFF.

The chain links TRBV7-8 to TRBJ1-1; TRBD1 is a possible D gene (6 bases). The CDR3 is made up of 15 amino acids. Trimming removed 5 bases from V and 0 bases from J, with 13 bases in between. Germline values: CDR1 SGHVS, CDR2 FQNEAQ. The CDR3 here is CASSLRGSLNTEAFF. CDR3 sequence (DNA): TGTGCCAGCAGCCTCAGGGGCAGCCTGAACACTGAAGCTTTCTTT. Full variable domain (missing parts from reference TRBV7-8 and TRBJ1-1): GAGVSQSPRYKVAKRGQDVALRCDPISGHVSLFWYQQALGQGPEFLTYFQNEAQLDKSGLPSDRFFAERPEGSVSTLKIQRTQQEDSAVYLCASSLRGSLNTEAFFGQGTRLTVV.

V and J are TRBV14 and TRBJ2-7, with D unclear. The CDR3 has 13 amino acids. Trimming took 1 base from V and 3 from J, leaving 7 bases between them. From germline, CDR1 is SGHDN and CDR2 FVKESK. CDR3 DNA: TGTGCCAGCAGCCAAGGTAATCGCTACGAGCAGTACTTC. Translation: CASSQGNRYEQYF.

The chain couples TRBV3-1 (or the pseudogene TRBV3-2) to TRBJ2-7, with 8 bases that match TRBD1. Germline V lookup: CDR1 LGHDT, CDR2 YNNKEL (reference sequence). This CDR3 has 12 amino acids. V was clipped by 8 bases and J by 5 bases; unmatched bases: 5. This CDR3 reads CASGRTGNEQYF. In DNA, the CDR3 is TGTGCCAGCGGGCGGACAGGGAACGAGCAGTACTTC.

The chain carries TRBV29-1 and TRBJ2-1; tentatively, D is TRBD2 (7 bases). The length of the CDR3 is 13 residues. The V gene lost 7 bases and the J gene lost 2 bases, with 12 bases spanning the gap. Germline V gives CDR1 SQVTM, CDR2 ANQGSEA. The CDR3 loop reads CSGGGDTYNEQFF. The CDR3 coding sequence is TGCAGCGGGGGAGGGGACACCTACAATGAGCAGTTCTTC.

This sequence joins TRBV14 and TRBJ2-3, with 7 bases lining up with TRBD1. Looked up from germline, CDR1 is SGHDN and CDR2 is FVKESK. After removal of 5 bases from V and 1 base from J, the junction contained 9 bases not matched to a gene. The CDR3 extends over 16 amino acids. CDR3 residues: CASSYNRGSRTDTQYF. CDR3 coding DNA: TGTGCCAGCAGCTATAACAGGGGATCTCGCACAGATACGCAGTATTTT.

The V call is TRBV4-1, the J call TRBJ1-2, with D possibly being TRBD1 (6 bases). Trimming took 0 bases from V and 7 from J, leaving 27 bases between them. This CDR3 region has 19 residues. Germline V CDR1 and CDR2: MGHRA, YSYEKL. Here the CDR3 reads CASSQDRDRTLTYSSGYTF. For the CDR3, the DNA is TGCGCCAGCAGCCAAGATCGAGACAGGACACTCACCTACTCAAGTGGCTACACCTTC.

This clone appeared once. The chain employs TRBV4-2 and TRBJ2-1; 8 bases line up with TRBD2. This CDR3 contains 16 residues. Germline V gene sequence: CDR1 LGHNA, CDR2 YNFKEQ. J lost 3 bases, V lost 1 base, and 5 bases had no gene match. The CDR3 DNA is TGTGCCAGCAGCCAAGTCGGTAGCGGGAACTACAATGAGCAGTTCTTC. It yields the protein CASSQVGSGNYNEQFF.

V usage is TRBV5-6 and J usage is TRBJ2-3; D is perhaps TRBD2 (6 bases). The V gene's germline CDR1 is SGHDT and CDR2 YYEEEE. Trimming left V 4 bases short and J 4 bases short, with 22 bases between. This CDR3 is 17 amino acids long. CDR3 amino acids: CASSPLRDRHGADTQYF. The CDR3 region has the DNA TGTGCCAGCAGCCCCTTGCGGGACCGTCACGGGGCAGATACGCAGTATTTT. The complete variable domain, with remaining parts taken from reference TRBV5-6 and TRBJ2-3, reads DAGVTQSPTHLIKTRGQQVTLRCSPKSGHDTVSWYQQALGQGPQFIFQYYEEEERQRGNFPDRFSGHQFPNYSSELNVNALLLGDSALYLCASSPLRDRHGADTQYFGPGTRLTVL.